The clone carrying this TCR beta chain came up a few times. These data originate in a study of blood T cell repertoires in COVID-19. About the study: Italy, Spain and the United States were the sources of the convalescent and acute COVID-19 samples. Sample material is recorded as cDNA or gDNA derived from T cells, B-cell-depleted T cells, or PBMCs.

This CDR3 region has 15 residues. V lost 1 base and J lost 1; bases outside the gene matches: 2. Per the germline V gene, CDR1 is SGHDN and CDR2 is FVKESK. In the study's own analysis: Counts of nucleated cells, estimated from reference gene primer amplification, were obtained. Some clones are missing from TCRdb's copy, which holds only in-frame ones; the method was immunoSEQ multiplex PCR. D and trimming were read from the DNA, whereas the V and J calls and clone size are those reported in that table. The data hold tens of thousands of clones, with approximately 84% observed a single time. The material sequenced was peripheral blood. The receptor was isolated from a man between 65 and 79 years old with active COVID-19. This chain links TRBV14 with TRBJ2-7; 9 bases are shared with TRBD2. In DNA form, the CDR3 reads TGTGCCAGCAGCCAAGGGCGGGGGGGGTCCTACGAGCAGTACTTC. Protein product: CASSQGRGGSYEQYF. The entire variable domain, with the rest obtained from reference TRBV14 and TRBJ2-7, is as follows: EAGVTQFPSHSVIEKGQTVTLRCDPISGHDNLYWYRRVMGKEIKFLLHFVKESKQDESGMPNNRFLAERTGGTYSTLKVQPAELEDSGVYFCASSQGRGGSYEQYFGPGTRLTVT.